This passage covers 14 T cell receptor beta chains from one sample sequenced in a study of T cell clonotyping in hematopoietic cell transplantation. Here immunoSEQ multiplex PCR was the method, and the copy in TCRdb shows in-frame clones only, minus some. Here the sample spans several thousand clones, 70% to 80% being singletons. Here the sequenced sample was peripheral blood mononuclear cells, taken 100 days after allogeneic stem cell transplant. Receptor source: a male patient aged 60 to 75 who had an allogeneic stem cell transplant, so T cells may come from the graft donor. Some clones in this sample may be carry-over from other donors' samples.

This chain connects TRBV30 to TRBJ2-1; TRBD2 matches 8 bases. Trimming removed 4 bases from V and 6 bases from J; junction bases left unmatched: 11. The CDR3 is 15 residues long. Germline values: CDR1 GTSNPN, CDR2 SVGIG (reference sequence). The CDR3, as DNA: TGTGCCTGGAACCACGCAGCGGGAGTTAGCAATGAGCAGTTCTTC. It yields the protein CAWNHAAGVSNEQFF.

The CDR3 here is CASSYGGYGANVLTF. The CDR3 bases are TGTGCCAGCAGTTACGGCGGTTATGGGGCCAACGTCCTGACTTTC. The chain links TRBV6-5 to TRBJ2-6; D not certain. Germline V gives CDR1 MNHEY, CDR2 SVGAGI. The V and J ends lost 2 bases and 3 bases respectively, with 8 bases between them. This CDR3 spans 15 amino acids.

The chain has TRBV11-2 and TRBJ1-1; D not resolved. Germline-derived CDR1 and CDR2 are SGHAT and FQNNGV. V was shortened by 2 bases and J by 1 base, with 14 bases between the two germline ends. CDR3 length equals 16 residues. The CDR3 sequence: CASSLMGFSKNTEAFF. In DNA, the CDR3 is TGTGCCAGCAGCTTAATGGGGTTCAGCAAGAACACTGAAGCTTTCTTT. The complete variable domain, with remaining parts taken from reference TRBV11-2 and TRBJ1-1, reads EAGVAQSPRYKIIEKRQSVAFWCNPISGHATLYWYQQILGQGPKLLIQFQNNGVVDDSQLPKDRFSAERLKGVDSTLKIQPAKLEDSAVYLCASSLMGFSKNTEAFFGQGTRLTVV.

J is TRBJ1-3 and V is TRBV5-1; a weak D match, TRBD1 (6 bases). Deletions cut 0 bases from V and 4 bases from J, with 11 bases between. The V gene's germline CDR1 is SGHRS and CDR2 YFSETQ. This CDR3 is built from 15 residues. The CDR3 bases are TGCGCCAGCAGCTTGGGGCCGACAGGAGGAAACACCATATATTTT. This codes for CASSLGPTGGNTIYF.

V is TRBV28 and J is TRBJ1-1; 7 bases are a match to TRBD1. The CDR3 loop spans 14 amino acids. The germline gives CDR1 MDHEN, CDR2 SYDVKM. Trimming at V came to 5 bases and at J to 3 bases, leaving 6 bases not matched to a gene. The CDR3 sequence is CASSETGFHTEAFF. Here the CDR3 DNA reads TGTGCCAGCAGTGAGACAGGGTTTCACACTGAAGCTTTCTTT.

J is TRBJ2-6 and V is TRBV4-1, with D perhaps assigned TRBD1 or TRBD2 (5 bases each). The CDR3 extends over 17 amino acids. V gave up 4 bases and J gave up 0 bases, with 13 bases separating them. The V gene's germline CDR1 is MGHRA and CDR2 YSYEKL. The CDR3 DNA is TGCGCCAGCAGCCCTCACCGGGGCACCTCTGGGGCCAACGTCCTGACTTTC. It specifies CASSPHRGTSGANVLTF.

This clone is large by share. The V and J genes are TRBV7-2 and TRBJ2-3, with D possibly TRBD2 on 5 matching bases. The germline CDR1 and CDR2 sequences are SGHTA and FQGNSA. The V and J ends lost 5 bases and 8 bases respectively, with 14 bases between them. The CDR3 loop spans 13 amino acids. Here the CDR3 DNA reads TGTGCCAGCAGCACTACTGGGAGTGGTACGCAGTATTTT. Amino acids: CASSTTGSGTQYF.

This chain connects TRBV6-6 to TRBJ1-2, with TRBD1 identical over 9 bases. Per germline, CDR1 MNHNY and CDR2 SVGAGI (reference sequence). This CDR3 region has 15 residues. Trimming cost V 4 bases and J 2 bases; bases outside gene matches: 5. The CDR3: CASSSGTGPNYGYTF. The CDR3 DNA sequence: TGTGCCAGCAGTTCAGGGACAGGGCCCAACTATGGCTACACCTTC.

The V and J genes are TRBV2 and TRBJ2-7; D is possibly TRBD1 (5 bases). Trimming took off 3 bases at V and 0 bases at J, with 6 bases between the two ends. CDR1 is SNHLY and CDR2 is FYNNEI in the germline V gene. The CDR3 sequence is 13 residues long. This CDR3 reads CASSDRVSYEQYF. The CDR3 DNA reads TGTGCCAGCAGTGACAGGGTCTCCTACGAGCAGTACTTC.

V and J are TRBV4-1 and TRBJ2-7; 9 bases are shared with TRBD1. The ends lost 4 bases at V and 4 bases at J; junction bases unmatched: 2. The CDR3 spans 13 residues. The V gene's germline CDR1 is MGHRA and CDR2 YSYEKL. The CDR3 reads CASSRDRAYEQYF. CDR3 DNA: TGCGCCAGCAGCCGGGACAGGGCTTACGAGCAGTACTTC.

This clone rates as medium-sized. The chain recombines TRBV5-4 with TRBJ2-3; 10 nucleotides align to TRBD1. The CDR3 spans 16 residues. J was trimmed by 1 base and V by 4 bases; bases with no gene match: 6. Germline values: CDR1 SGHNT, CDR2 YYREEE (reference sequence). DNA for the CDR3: TGTGCCAGCAGCCCAGACAGGGGGCTGGGCACAGATACGCAGTATTTT. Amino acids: CASSPDRGLGTDTQYF.

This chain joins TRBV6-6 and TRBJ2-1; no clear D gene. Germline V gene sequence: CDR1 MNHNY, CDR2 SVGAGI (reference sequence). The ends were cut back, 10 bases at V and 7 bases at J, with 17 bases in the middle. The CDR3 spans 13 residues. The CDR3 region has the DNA TGTGCCACAGACCTCGTAGGGTTAAATGAGCAGTTCTTC. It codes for CATDLVGLNEQFF.

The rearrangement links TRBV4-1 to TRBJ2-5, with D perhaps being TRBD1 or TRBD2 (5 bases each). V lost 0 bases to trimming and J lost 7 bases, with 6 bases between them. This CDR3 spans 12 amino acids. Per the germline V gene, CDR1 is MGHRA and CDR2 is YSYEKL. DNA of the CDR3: TGCGCCAGCAGCCAAGATGGGGGGACCCAGTACTTC. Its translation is CASSQDGGTQYF.

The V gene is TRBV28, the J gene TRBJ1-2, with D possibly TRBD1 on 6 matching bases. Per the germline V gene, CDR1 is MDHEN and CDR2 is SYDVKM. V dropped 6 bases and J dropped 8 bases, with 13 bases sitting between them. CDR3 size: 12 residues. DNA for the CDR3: TGTGCCAGCAGAGTGGGGGCGGGGGGCTACACCTTC. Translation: CASRVGAGGYTF.